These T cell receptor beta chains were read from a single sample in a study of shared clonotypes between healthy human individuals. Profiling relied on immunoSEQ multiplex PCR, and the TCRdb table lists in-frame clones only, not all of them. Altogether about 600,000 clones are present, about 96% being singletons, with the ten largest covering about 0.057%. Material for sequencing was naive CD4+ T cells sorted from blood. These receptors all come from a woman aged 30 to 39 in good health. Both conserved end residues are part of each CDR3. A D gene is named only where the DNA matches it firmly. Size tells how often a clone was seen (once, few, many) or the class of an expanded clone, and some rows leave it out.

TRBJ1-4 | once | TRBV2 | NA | TGTGCCAGCAGCCTCGGAGGCCCCTACGAAAAACTGTTTTTT | CASSLGGPYEKLFF
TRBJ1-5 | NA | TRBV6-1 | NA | TGTGCCAGCAGTGAAGCCCCGGACACTCTAGGGGATCAGCCCCAGCATTTT | CASSEAPDTLGDQPQHF
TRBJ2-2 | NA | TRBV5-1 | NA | TGCGCCAGCAGCTCGAACTTGGACACCGGGGAGCTGTTTTTT | CASSSNLDTGELFF
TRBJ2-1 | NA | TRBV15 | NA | TGTGCCACCCAGGGTCCACTCGGCTGGGGTTCCTACAATGAGCAGTTCTTC | CATQGPLGWGSYNEQFF
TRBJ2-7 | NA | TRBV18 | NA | TGTGCCAGCTCACAGGTTGGCATTAACTCCTACGAGCAGTACTTC | CASSQVGINSYEQYF
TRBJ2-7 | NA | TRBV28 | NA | TGTGCCAGCAGTTACAGGCTACTCTTGAGCTCCTACGAGCAGTACTTC | CASSYRLLLSSYEQYF
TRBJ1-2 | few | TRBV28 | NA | TGTGCCAGCCGATCGGGCTATGGCTACACCTTC | CASRSGYGYTF
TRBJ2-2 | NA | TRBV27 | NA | TGTGCCAGCAGTTCCTCCACCGGGGAGCTGTTTTTT | CASSSSTGELFF
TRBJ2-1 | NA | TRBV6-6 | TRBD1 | TGTGCCAGCAGTTCGACAGGGGAAGGGTTAGGTGAGCAGTTCTTC | CASSSTGEGLGEQFF
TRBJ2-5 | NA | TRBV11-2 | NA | TGTGCCAGCAGCTTAAGCAGGGTGGGAGAGACCCAGTACTTC | CASSLSRVGETQYF
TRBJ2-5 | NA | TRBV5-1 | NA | TGCGCCAGCAGCTTGGCCCCTCTCCCAGCTTGGCCCTATCGGGAGAACGAGACCCAGTACTTC | CASSLAPLPAWPYRENETQYF
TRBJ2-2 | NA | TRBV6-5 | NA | TGTGCCAGCAGATTCGGTCACCGCGGCACCGGGGAGCTGTTTTTT | CASRFGHRGTGELFF
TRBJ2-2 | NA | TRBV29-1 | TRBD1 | TGCAGCGTCGGACAGGGCTCCGGGGAGCTGTTTTTT | CSVGQGSGELFF
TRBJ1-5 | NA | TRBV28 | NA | TGTGCCAGCAGTTTAGGGCAGGGCCATCAGCCCCAGCATTTT | CASSLGQGHQPQHF
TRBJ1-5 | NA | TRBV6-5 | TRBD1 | TGTGCCAGCAGTTACAACAGGGGTCAGCCCCAGCATTTT | CASSYNRGQPQHF
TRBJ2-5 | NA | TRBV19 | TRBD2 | TGTGCCAGTAGTATACAGGTAGCGGGAGGAGAGACCCAGTACTTC | CASSIQVAGGETQYF
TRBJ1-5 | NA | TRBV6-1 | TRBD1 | TGTGCCAGCAGTGCGGGGACAGGGTTAGAACAGCCCCAGCATTTT | CASSAGTGLEQPQHF
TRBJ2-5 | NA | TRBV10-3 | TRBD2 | TGTGCCATCAGTGCGGGACTAGCGTACGAGGCCCAGTACTTC | CAISAGLAYEAQYF
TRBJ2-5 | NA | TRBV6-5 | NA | TGTGCCAGCAGTTACTCGAGTTCTCAGAGGGCCGAGACCCAGTACTTC | CASSYSSSQRAETQYF
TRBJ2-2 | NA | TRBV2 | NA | TGTGCCAGCAGTCCAACGGGTTCCGGGGAGCTGTTTTTT | CASSPTGSGELFF
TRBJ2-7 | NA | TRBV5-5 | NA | TGTGCCAGCAGCGTCTCCGTGGCAACCGAGTCCTACGAGCAGTACTTC | CASSVSVATESYEQYF
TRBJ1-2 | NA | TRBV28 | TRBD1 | TGTGCCAGCACACGGACAGGCCCCTATGGCTACACCTTC | CASTRTGPYGYTF
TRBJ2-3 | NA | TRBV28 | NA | TGTGCCAGTAGGGGTGGTCTCGGGTCCGTTAGCACAGATACGCAGTATTTT | CASRGGLGSVSTDTQYF
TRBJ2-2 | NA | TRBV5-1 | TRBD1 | TGCGCCAGCAGCTCTGGGACAGGGAAGACCACCGGGGAGCTGTTTTTT | CASSSGTGKTTGELFF
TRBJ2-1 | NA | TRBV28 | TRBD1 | TGTGCCAGCAGTTCCGCCGCGGACAGGTACAATGAGCAGTTCTTC | CASSSAADRYNEQFF
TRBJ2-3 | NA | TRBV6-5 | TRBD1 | TGTGCCAGCAGTCGGACAGGGGCAGATACGCAGTATTTT | CASSRTGADTQYF
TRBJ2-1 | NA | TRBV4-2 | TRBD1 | TGTGCCAGCAGCCGAAAGCCCGGGACAGGGAGTTTCTACAATGAGCAGTTCTTC | CASSRKPGTGSFYNEQFF
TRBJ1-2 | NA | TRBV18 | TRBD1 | TGTGCCAGCTCACCACGGGACAGCTATGGCTACACCTTC | CASSPRDSYGYTF
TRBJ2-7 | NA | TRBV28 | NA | TGTGCCAGCAGTGCCCCTGGGTTGCGGAGCTACGAGCAGTACTTC | CASSAPGLRSYEQYF
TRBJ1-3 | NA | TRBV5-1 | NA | TGCGCCAGCAGCTTAGGACCCAGCTCTGGAAACACCATATATTTT | CASSLGPSSGNTIYF
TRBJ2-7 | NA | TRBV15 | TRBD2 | TGTGCCACCAGCAGCCCCCGACGCGGGAGTAAGGGCGAGCAGTACTTC | CATSSPRRGSKGEQYF
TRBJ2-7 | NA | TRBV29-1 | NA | TGCAGCGTTGTCAGGGCCTACGAGCAGTACTTC | CSVVRAYEQYF
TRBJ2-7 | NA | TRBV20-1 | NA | TGCAGTGCCTTTCGGACCAACGAGCAGTACTTC | CSAFRTNEQYF
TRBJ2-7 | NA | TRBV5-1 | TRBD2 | TGCGCCAGCAGCCCGCGGGTAGCGGGGGACGAGCAGTACTTC | CASSPRVAGDEQYF
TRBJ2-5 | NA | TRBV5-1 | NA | TGCGCCAGCAGCTTGGCCATTGGCAGACAAGAGACCCAGTACTTC | CASSLAIGRQETQYF
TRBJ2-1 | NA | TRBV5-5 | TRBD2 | TGTGCCAGCAGCTCGGTAGCGGGAGCGTACAATGAGCAGTTCTTC | CASSSVAGAYNEQFF
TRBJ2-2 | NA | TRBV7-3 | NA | TGTGCCAGCAGGTCGGGAGTAAACACCGGGGAGCTGTTTTTT | CASRSGVNTGELFF
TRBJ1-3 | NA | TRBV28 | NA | TGTGCCAGCAGTTCAGGTGAAGGGAGAAACACCATATATTTT | CASSSGEGRNTIYF
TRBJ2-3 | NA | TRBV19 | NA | TGTGCCAGTAGATCCGCGGCAGATACGCAGTATTTT | CASRSAADTQYF
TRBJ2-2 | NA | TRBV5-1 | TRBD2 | TGCGCCAGCAGCTCAAGACTAGCGTCGAACACCGGGGAGCTGTTTTTT | CASSSRLASNTGELFF
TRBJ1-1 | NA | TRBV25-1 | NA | TGTGCCAGCAGTGAAGAGCAGGGGCGGAACACTGAAGCTTTCTTT | CASSEEQGRNTEAFF
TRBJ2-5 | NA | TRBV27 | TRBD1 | TGTGCCAGCAGTCGCCTGGGACAGGGGTTGGAGACCCAGTACTTC | CASSRLGQGLETQYF
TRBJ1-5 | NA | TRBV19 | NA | TGTGCCAGTAGGGCGGGACAAAATCAGCCCCAGCATTTT | CASRAGQNQPQHF
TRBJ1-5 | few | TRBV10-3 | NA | TGTGCCATCAGCGAGATCGGGGACCAGCCCCAGCATTTT | CAISEIGDQPQHF
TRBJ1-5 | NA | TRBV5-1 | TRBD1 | TGCGCCAGCAGCGCCGGGACAGGGGGCCAGCCCCAGCATTTT | CASSAGTGGQPQHF
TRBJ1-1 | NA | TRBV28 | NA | TGTGCCAGCAGTGTCAAACACTACACTGAAGCTTTCTTT | CASSVKHYTEAFF
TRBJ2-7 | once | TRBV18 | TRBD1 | TGTGCCAGCTCAACCGGGACAGGGGACTACGAGCAGTACTTC | CASSTGTGDYEQYF
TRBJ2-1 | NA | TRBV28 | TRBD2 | TGTGCCAGCAGTTTGACGACTGCCTCTCCTAGCGGCTACAATGAGCAGTTCTTC | CASSLTTASPSGYNEQFF
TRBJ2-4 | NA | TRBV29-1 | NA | TGCAGCGTTGCGCCCCGGTTAGCCAAAAACATTCAGTACTTC | CSVAPRLAKNIQYF
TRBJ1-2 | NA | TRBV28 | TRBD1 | TGTGCCAGCACATCAGGGGGATATGGCTACACCTTC | CASTSGGYGYTF
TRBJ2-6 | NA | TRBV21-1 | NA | TGTGCCAGCAGCAAAGCATCGAGGGGGGCCAACGTCCTGACTTTC | CASSKASRGANVLTF
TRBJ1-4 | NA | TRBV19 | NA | TGTGCCAGTAGTATAGATCGGTCCCCGGGAGGGGAAAAACTGTTTTTT | CASSIDRSPGGEKLFF
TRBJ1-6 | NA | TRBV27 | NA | TGTGCCAGCAGGCTCAAACCTGATTCACCCCTCCACTTT | CASRLKPDSPLHF
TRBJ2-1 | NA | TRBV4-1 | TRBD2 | TGCGCCAGCAGCCTAAAAACTAGCGGTTCGTCTCTCAATGAGCAGTTCTTC | CASSLKTSGSSLNEQFF
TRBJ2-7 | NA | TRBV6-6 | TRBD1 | TGTGCCAGCAGTTACTCGACAGGGTACCTGACCTACGAGCAGTACTTC | CASSYSTGYLTYEQYF
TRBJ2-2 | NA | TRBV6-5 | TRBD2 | TGTGCCAGCAGTTACTACCAGGGAGGGACCGGGGAGCTGTTTTTT | CASSYYQGGTGELFF
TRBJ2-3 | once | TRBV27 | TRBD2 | TGTGCCAGCAGTTTTACTAGCGCCACAGATACGCAGTATTTT | CASSFTSATDTQYF